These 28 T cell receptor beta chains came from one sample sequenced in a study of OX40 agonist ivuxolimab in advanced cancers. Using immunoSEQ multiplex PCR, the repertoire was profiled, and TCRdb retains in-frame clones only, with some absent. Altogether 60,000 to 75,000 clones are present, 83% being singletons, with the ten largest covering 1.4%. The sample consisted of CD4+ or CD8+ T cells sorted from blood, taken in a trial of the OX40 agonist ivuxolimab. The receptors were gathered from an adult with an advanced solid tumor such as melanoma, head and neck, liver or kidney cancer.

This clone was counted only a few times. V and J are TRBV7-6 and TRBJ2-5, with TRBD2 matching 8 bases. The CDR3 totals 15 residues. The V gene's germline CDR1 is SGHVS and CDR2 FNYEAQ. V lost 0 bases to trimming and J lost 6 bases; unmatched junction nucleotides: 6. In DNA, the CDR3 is TGTGCCAGCAGCTTAGCGACGGGGGGGCCAAAGACCCAGTACTTC. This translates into CASSLATGGPKTQYF.

CDR3 amino acids: CASSLQGATNEKLFF. DNA of the CDR3: TGTGCCAGCAGCTTACAGGGGGCTACTAATGAAAAACTGTTTTTT. The V gene is TRBV7-9, the J gene TRBJ1-4; TRBD1 agrees at 8 bases. The CDR3 spans 15 residues. The V gene's germline CDR1 is SEHNR and CDR2 FQNEAQ (reference sequence). J was trimmed by 2 bases and V by 2 bases; bases with no gene match: 1.

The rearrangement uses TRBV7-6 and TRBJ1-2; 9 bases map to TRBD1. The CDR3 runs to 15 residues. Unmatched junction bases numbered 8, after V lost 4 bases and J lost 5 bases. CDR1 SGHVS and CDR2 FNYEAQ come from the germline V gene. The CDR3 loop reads CASSSLRDRVYGYTF. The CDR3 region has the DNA TGTGCCAGCAGCTCACTCCGGGACAGGGTGTATGGCTACACCTTC.

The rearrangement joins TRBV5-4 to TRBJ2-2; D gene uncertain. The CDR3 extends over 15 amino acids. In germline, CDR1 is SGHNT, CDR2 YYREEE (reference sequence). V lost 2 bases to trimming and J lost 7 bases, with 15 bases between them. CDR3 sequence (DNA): TGTGCCAGCAGCTTAGGTCCAGCCCAAAACGGGGAGCTGTTTTTT. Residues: CASSLGPAQNGELFF.

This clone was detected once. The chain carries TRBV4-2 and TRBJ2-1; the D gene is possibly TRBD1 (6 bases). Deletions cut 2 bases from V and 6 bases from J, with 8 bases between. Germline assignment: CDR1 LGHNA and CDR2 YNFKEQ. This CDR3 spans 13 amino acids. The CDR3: CASSQNRVNEQFF. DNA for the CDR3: TGTGCCAGCAGCCAAAACAGGGTCAATGAGCAGTTCTTC.

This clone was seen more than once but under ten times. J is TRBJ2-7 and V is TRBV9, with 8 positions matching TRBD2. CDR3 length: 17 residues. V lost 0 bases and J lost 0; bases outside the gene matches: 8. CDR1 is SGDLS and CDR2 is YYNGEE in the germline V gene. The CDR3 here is CASSVGPGTSHSYEQYF. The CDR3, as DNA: TGTGCCAGCAGCGTAGGCCCCGGGACTAGTCACTCCTACGAGCAGTACTTC.

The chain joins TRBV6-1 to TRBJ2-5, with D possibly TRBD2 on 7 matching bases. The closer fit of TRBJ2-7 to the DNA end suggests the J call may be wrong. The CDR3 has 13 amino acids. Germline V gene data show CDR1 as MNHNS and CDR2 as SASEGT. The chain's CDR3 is CASKRGGSYEQYF. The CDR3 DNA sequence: TGTGCCAGCAAGAGGGGGGGTTCGTACGAGCAGTACTTC.

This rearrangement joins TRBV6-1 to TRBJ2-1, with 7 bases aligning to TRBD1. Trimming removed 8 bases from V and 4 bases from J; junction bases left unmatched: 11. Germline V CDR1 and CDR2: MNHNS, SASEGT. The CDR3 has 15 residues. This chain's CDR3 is CASVGQGDLYNEQFF. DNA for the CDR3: TGTGCCAGCGTCGGGCAGGGGGACCTTTACAATGAGCAGTTCTTC.

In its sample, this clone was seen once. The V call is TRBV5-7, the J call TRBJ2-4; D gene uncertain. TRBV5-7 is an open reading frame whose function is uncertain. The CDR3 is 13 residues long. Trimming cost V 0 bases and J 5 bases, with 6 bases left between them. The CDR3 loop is CASSLEVENIQYF. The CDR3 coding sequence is TGTGCCAGCAGCTTGGAGGTGGAAAACATTCAGTACTTC.

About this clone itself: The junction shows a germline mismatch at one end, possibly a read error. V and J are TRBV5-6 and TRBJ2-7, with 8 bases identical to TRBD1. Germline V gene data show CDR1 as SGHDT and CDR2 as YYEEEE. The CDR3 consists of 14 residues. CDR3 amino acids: CASSSWTGTYEHYF. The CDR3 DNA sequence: TGTGCCAGCAGCTCCTGGACAGGGACCTACGAGCATTACTTC.

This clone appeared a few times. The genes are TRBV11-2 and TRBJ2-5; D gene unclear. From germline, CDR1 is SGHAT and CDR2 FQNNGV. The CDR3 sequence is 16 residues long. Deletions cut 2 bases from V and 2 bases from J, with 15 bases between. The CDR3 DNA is TGTGCCAGCAGCTTAAGTGACCCCCGAGGACAAGAGACCCAGTACTTC. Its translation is CASSLSDPRGQETQYF.

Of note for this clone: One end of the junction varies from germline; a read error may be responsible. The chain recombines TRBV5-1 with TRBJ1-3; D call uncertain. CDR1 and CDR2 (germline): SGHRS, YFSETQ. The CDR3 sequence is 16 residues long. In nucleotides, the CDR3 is TGCGCCAGCAGTTTGGGCGCAGAGATCTCTGGAAACACCATATATTTT. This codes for CASSLGAEISGNTIYF.

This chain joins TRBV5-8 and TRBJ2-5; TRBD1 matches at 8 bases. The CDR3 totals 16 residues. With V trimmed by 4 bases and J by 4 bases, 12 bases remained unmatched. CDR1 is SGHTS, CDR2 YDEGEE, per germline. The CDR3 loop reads CASSPDGQGVRETQYF. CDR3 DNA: TGTGCCAGCAGCCCCGATGGACAGGGTGTTCGAGAGACCCAGTACTTC.

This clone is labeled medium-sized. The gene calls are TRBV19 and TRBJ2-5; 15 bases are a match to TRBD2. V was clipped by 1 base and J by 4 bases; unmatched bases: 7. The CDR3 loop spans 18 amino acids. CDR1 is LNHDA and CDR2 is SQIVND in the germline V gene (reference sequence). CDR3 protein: CASSIGRTSGGAVETQYF. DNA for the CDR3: TGTGCCAGTAGTATAGGGAGGACTAGCGGGGGGGCGGTAGAGACCCAGTACTTC.

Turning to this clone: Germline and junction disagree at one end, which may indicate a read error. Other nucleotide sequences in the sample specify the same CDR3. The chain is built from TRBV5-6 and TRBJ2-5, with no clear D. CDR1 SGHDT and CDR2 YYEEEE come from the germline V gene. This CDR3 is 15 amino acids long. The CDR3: CASSLRKIYQETQYF. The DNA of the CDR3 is TGTGCCAGCAGCTTGCGTAAGATCTACCAAGAGACTCAGTACTTC.

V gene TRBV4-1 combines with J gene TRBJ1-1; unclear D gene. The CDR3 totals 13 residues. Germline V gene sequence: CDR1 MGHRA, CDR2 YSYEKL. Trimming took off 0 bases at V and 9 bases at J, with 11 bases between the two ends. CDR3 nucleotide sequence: TGCGCCAGCAGCCAAGATCCGACCTTAAAAGCTTTCTTT. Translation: CASSQDPTLKAFF.

CDR3 nucleotides: TGTGCCATCAGTGTGGGGCCTTCGATCCGGGATGAGCAGTTCTTC. Protein sequence: CAISVGPSIRDEQFF. J is TRBJ2-1 and V is TRBV10-3; D may be TRBD1 (5 bases). The V gene lost 4 bases and the J gene lost 8 bases, with 18 bases spanning the gap. Germline CDR1 and CDR2: ENHRY and SYGVKD. The CDR3 totals 15 residues.

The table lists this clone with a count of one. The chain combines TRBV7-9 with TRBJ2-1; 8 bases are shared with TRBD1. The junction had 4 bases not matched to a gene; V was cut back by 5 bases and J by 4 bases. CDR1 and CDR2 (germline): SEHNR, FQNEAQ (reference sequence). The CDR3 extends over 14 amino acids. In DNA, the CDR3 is TGTGCCAGCAGCCTGGACAGGGAGTACAATGAGCAGTTCTTC. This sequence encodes CASSLDREYNEQFF.

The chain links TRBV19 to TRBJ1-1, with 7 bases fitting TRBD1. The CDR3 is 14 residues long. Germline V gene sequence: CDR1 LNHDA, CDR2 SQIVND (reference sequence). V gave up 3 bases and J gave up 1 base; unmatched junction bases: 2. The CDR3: CASSIDRENTEAFF. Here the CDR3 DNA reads TGTGCCAGTAGTATTGACAGGGAGAACACTGAAGCTTTCTTT.

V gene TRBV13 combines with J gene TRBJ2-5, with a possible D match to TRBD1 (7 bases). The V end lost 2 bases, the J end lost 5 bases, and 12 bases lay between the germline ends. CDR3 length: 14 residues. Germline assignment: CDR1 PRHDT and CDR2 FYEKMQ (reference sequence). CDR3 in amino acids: CASSLNRGGETQYF. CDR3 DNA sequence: TGTGCCAGCAGCTTAAACAGGGGAGGTGAGACCCAGTACTTC.

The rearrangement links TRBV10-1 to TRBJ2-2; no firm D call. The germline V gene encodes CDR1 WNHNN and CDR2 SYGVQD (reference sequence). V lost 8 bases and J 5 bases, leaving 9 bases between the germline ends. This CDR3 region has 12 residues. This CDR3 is CASGFGTGELFF. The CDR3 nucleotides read TGCGCCAGCGGTTTCGGAACCGGGGAGCTGTTTTTT.

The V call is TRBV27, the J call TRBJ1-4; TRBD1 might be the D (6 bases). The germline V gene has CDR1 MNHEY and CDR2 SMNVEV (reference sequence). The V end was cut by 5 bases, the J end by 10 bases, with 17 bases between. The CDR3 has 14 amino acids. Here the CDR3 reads CASSTDRSPLKLFF. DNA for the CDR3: TGTGCCAGCAGTACCGACAGGTCACCATTAAAACTGTTTTTT.

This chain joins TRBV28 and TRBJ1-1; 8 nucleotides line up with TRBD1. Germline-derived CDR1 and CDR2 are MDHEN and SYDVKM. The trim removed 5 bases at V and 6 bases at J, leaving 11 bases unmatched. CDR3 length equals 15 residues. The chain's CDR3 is CASSSSGTGYPEAFF. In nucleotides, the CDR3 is TGTGCCAGCAGTAGCTCCGGGACAGGCTACCCTGAAGCTTTCTTT.

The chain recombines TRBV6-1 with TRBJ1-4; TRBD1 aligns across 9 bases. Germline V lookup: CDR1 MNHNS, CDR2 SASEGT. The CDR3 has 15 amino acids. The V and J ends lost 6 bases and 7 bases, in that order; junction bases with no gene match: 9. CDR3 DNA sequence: TGTGCCAGCAGCCAATCCGGGACAGGGTTTGAAAAACTGTTTTTT. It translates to CASSQSGTGFEKLFF.

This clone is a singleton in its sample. The CDR3 loop reads CSARDRGEQYF. The CDR3 DNA sequence: TGCAGTGCTAGAGATCGCGGGGAGCAGTACTTC. The chain is built from TRBV20-1 and TRBJ2-7; D possibly corresponds to TRBD2 (5 bases). Germline V gives CDR1 DFQATT, CDR2 SNEGSKA (reference sequence). Trimming stripped 0 bases from V and 7 bases from J, with 7 bases between. The CDR3 is 11 residues long.

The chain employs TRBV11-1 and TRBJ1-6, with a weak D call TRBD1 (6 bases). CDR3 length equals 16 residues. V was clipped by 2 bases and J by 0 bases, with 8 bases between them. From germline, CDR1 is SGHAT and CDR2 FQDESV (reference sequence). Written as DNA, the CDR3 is TGTGCCAGCAGCTTACAGGGGTCCTCCTATAATTCACCCCTCCACTTT. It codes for CASSLQGSSYNSPLHF. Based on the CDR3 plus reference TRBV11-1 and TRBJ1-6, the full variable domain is EAEVAQSPRYKITEKSQAVAFWCDPISGHATLYWYRQILGQGPELLVQFQDESVVDDSQLPKDRFSAERLKGVDSTLKIQPAELGDSAMYLCASSLQGSSYNSPLHFGNGTRLTVT.

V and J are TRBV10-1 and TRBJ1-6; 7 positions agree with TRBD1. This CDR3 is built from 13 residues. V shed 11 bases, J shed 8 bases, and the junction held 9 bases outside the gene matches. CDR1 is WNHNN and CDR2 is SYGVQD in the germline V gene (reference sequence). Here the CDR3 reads CADKTGIDSPLHF. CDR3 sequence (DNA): TGCGCCGACAAGACAGGGATTGATTCACCCCTCCACTTT.

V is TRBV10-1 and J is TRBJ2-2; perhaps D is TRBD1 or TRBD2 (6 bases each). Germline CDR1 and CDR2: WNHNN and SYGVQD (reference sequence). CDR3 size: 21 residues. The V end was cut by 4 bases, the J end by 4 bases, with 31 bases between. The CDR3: CASSGQGGRLNSLRSTGELFF. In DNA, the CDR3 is TGCGCCAGCAGTGGCCAAGGGGGGAGACTCAACTCCCTAAGGTCCACCGGGGAGCTGTTTTTT.